This T cell receptor beta chain was recorded in a study of blood T cells in healthy people across ages. Every sample yielded at least 7 million isolated PBMCs. The CDR3 length is 15 residues. V was pared by 2 bases and J by 1 base, with 11 bases between. CDR1 is LGHNA, CDR2 YNFKEQ, per germline. Next came a second PCR, run for about 6 to 11 cycles, which used a sample-barcoded 5' primer along with a J-beta primer mix. In TCRdb, the 5' RACE reads were re-called with MiXCR into one record per CDR3 protein. The table includes under 800,000 distinct CDR3 sequences, roughly 21% detected once. This clonotype was sampled from a man in his 70s in good health. The sample comprised blood. The chain is built from TRBV4-2 and TRBJ1-1; D gene uncertain. The CDR3 DNA sequence: TGTGCCAGCAGCCAACCGACTCTAGAGAACACTGAAGCTTTCTTT. This encodes CASSQPTLENTEAFF.